The rows below give T cell receptor beta chains drawn from one sample of a study of blood T cell repertoires in COVID-19. Here immunoSEQ multiplex PCR was the method, and the copy in TCRdb shows in-frame clones only, minus some. Among 150,000 to 200,000 clones, roughly nine tenths were seen once, and the ten largest hold roughly 9.7%. The sequencing sample was made of peripheral blood. The receptors stem from a woman aged 60-75 years with COVID-19, enrolled during active disease. Both conserved end residues are part of each CDR3. The D gene is left open where the match is weak. Only some rows state a clone size, as once, few, many or a class for expanded clones.

clone size: NA; V gene: TRBV5-1; D gene: TRBD1; CDR3 length: 15; J gene: TRBJ2-7; CDR3 protein: CASSFGTGRTYEQYF; CDR3 DNA: TGCGCCAGCAGCTTCGGGACAGGGCGAACCTACGAGCAGTACTTC
clone size: NA; V gene: TRBV4-3; D gene: TRBD2; CDR3 length: 15; J gene: TRBJ2-7; CDR3 protein: CASSQDYLAGDEQYF; CDR3 DNA: TGCGCCAGCAGCCAAGATTACCTAGCGGGAGACGAGCAGTACTTC
clone size: NA; V gene: TRBV2; D gene: NA; CDR3 length: 13; J gene: TRBJ1-5; CDR3 protein: CASSEVGGQPQHF; CDR3 DNA: TGTGCCAGCAGTGAAGTTGGCGGACAGCCCCAGCATTTT
clone size: few; V gene: TRBV24-1; D gene: TRBD1; CDR3 length: 16; J gene: TRBJ1-5; CDR3 protein: CATSDPGTGNNQPQHF; CDR3 DNA: TGTGCCACCAGTGATCCCGGGACAGGGAATAATCAGCCCCAGCATTTT
clone size: NA; V gene: TRBV20-1; D gene: NA; CDR3 length: 11; J gene: TRBJ1-3; CDR3 protein: CSAGPGNTIYF; CDR3 DNA: TGCAGTGCTGGGCCGGGAAACACCATATATTTT
clone size: NA; V gene: TRBV20-1; D gene: NA; CDR3 length: 11; J gene: TRBJ1-2; CDR3 protein: CSAREGVGYTF; CDR3 DNA: TGCAGTGCTAGAGAAGGGGTCGGCTACACCTTC
clone size: NA; V gene: TRBV6-5; D gene: NA; CDR3 length: 16; J gene: TRBJ1-6; CDR3 protein: CASSYRIGGGDSPLHF; CDR3 DNA: TGTGCCAGCAGTTACCGCATCGGGGGAGGGGATTCACCCCTCCACTTT
clone size: NA; V gene: TRBV7-9; D gene: NA; CDR3 length: 12; J gene: TRBJ2-1; CDR3 protein: CASSLSGDLQFF; CDR3 DNA: TGTGCCAGCAGCTTATCCGGGGATTTACAGTTCTTC
clone size: NA; V gene: TRBV6-5; D gene: TRBD2; CDR3 length: 14; J gene: TRBJ2-1; CDR3 protein: CASNRAGSSGEQFF; CDR3 DNA: TGTGCCAGCAATAGAGCGGGATCTTCCGGTGAGCAGTTCTTC
clone size: NA; V gene: TRBV6-5; D gene: NA; CDR3 length: 12; J gene: TRBJ1-4; CDR3 protein: CASSYFPGELFF; CDR3 DNA: TGTGCCAGCAGTTACTTTCCAGGGGAACTGTTTTTT
clone size: once; V gene: TRBV6-5; D gene: NA; CDR3 length: 15; J gene: TRBJ2-7; CDR3 protein: CASSFQAVPPFEQYF; CDR3 DNA: TGTGCCAGCAGTTTCCAGGCTGTACCGCCGTTCGAGCAGTACTTC
clone size: NA; V gene: TRBV28; D gene: NA; CDR3 length: 15; J gene: TRBJ1-5; CDR3 protein: CASSFTHGSNQPQHF; CDR3 DNA: TGTGCCAGCAGTTTCACTCATGGTAGCAATCAGCCCCAGCATTTT